These 32 T cell receptor beta chains originate from one sample sequenced in a study of T cell responses to AZD1222 COVID-19 vaccine. Profiling relied on immunoSEQ multiplex PCR, and the TCRdb table lists in-frame clones only, not all of them. The sample shows more than 110,000 clones, 88% of them seen only once. The specimen was peripheral blood, collected on day 0 of AZD1222 vaccination. Source of these receptors: an adult in good health.

The genes are TRBV11-1 and TRBJ2-7; 9 bases are a match to TRBD2. V trimming: 1 base; J trimming: 1 base; junction bases outside the gene matches: 2. CDR3 size: 15 residues. CDR1 and CDR2 (germline): SGHAT, FQDESV (reference sequence). The CDR3 DNA follows: TGTGCCAGCAGCTTAGGTAGCGGGGGTTCCTACGAGCAGTACTTC. This sequence encodes CASSLGSGGSYEQYF.

V and J are TRBV10-3 and TRBJ1-4; D remains ambiguous. Germline loops: CDR1 ENHRY, CDR2 SYGVKD. This CDR3 comprises 13 residues. V gave up 9 bases and J gave up 4 bases, with 12 bases separating them. The chain's CDR3 is CAIKGGYNEKLFF. Here the CDR3 DNA reads TGTGCCATTAAAGGCGGTTATAATGAAAAACTGTTTTTT.

This chain connects TRBV2 to TRBJ1-2; tentatively, D is TRBD1 (6 bases). The CDR3 runs 14 residues. Germline V lookup: CDR1 SNHLY, CDR2 FYNNEI. Deletions cut 3 bases from V and 5 bases from J, with 13 bases between. CDR3 sequence (DNA): TGTGCCAGCAGTGAGAAAGGACAGCAGTATGGCTACACCTTC. Amino acid sequence: CASSEKGQQYGYTF.

The J gene is TRBJ2-7, the V gene TRBV18, with D possibly matching TRBD1 (6 bases). V was shortened by 0 bases and J by 5 bases, with 8 bases between the two germline ends. Germline-derived CDR1 and CDR2 are KGHSH and LQKENI. The CDR3 sequence is 13 residues long. CDR3 nucleotide sequence: TGTGCCAGCTCACCACCGACAGGTAACGAGCAGTACTTC. Amino acid sequence: CASSPPTGNEQYF. Using reference TRBV18 and TRBJ2-7 for the parts outside the CDR3, the full variable domain is NAGVMQNPRHLVRRRGQEARLRCSPMKGHSHVYWYRQLPEEGLKFMVYLQKENIIDESGMPKERFSAEFPKEGPSILRIQQVVRGDSAAYFCASSPPTGNEQYFGPGTRLTVT.

The chain has TRBV6-1 and TRBJ1-6; D is unresolved. In germline, CDR1 is MNHNS, CDR2 SASEGT. V dropped 3 bases and J dropped 11 bases, with 8 bases sitting between them. This CDR3 contains 12 residues. DNA of the CDR3: TGTGCCAGCAGTGAGGTGTGGCCACCCCTCCACTTT. It codes for CASSEVWPPLHF.

The chain joins TRBV6-5 to TRBJ2-2; the D gene is possibly TRBD2 (5 bases). The CDR3 spans 15 residues. V was pared by 6 bases and J by 1 base, with 12 bases between. Per germline, CDR1 MNHEY and CDR2 SVGAGI. The CDR3 protein is CASSRGEQNTGELFF. The CDR3 coding sequence is TGTGCCAGCAGCCGGGGAGAGCAGAACACCGGGGAGCTGTTTTTT.

CDR3 nucleotides: TGTGCCTGGACGAGGGGGCCCGATCAGCCCCAGCATTTT. Translation: CAWTRGPDQPQHF. The chain links TRBV30 to TRBJ1-5; 7 bases fit TRBD1. Germline lookup yields CDR1 GTSNPN and CDR2 SVGIG (reference sequence). The J segment lost 5 bases and the V segment lost 4 bases, leaving 5 bases of the junction unmatched. This CDR3 has 13 amino acids. The whole variable domain, remainder taken from reference TRBV30 and TRBJ1-5, is SQTIHQWPATLVQPVGSPLSLECTVEGTSNPNLYWYRQAAGRGLQLLFYSVGIGQISSEVPQNLSASRPQDRQFILSSKKLLLSDSGFYLCAWTRGPDQPQHFGDGTRLSIL.

V and J are TRBV10-3 and TRBJ1-3, with 7 bases identical to TRBD1. This CDR3 comprises 14 residues. From germline, CDR1 is ENHRY and CDR2 SYGVKD. Trimming took 6 bases from V and 3 from J; bases not matched to a gene: 5. The CDR3 DNA reads TGTGCCATCAGGACAGGGCTAGATGGAAACACCATATATTTT. It encodes CAIRTGLDGNTIYF.

The CDR3 loop is CASLRGGSSYEQYF. The CDR3 DNA is TGTGCCAGTTTGAGGGGCGGGAGCTCCTACGAGCAGTACTTC. The chain carries TRBV28 and TRBJ2-7, with 7 bases identical to TRBD2. The length of the CDR3 is 14 residues. Germline V gives CDR1 MDHEN, CDR2 SYDVKM. V lost 9 bases and J lost 0; bases outside the gene matches: 8.

V usage is TRBV6-6 and J usage is TRBJ1-4; D gene uncertain. Germline lookup yields CDR1 MNHNY and CDR2 SVGAGI (reference sequence). V lost 7 bases and J lost 7, with 16 bases in between. This CDR3 region has 14 residues. CDR3 coding DNA: TGTGCCAGCACTCCCCCGGGAAGAAGTGAAAAACTGTTTTTT. Amino acids: CASTPPGRSEKLFF.

V gene TRBV28 combines with J gene TRBJ1-2; D is possibly TRBD1 (5 bases). The CDR3 is 12 amino acids. Trimming removed 2 bases from V and 8 bases from J, with 9 bases in between. CDR1 is MDHEN and CDR2 is SYDVKM in the germline V gene. The CDR3 DNA reads TGTGCCAGCAGTTTAAAGGGGCTGGGCTACACCTTC. Encoded protein: CASSLKGLGYTF.

This chain connects TRBV4-3 to TRBJ2-5, with TRBD1 identical over 11 bases. Unmatched junction bases numbered 1, after V lost 0 bases and J lost 7 bases. CDR1 and CDR2 (germline): LGHNA, YSLEER. The CDR3 totals 14 residues. CDR3 amino acids: CASSQDGTGGTQYF. For the CDR3, the DNA is TGCGCCAGCAGCCAAGATGGGACAGGGGGGACCCAGTACTTC.

The genes are TRBV7-8 and TRBJ1-6; D perhaps matches TRBD1 (6 bases). Germline V lookup: CDR1 SGHVS, CDR2 FQNEAQ. The ends were cut back, 1 base at V and 10 bases at J, with 11 bases in the middle. The CDR3 runs to 14 residues. In DNA, the CDR3 is TGTGCCAGCAGCTTAGAACAGGGTGGCTCACCCCTCCACTTT. Translation gives CASSLEQGGSPLHF.

In this sample, this clone turned up once. The J gene is TRBJ1-2, the V gene TRBV6-5, with a weak D call TRBD1 (5 bases). The CDR3 has 16 residues. V shed 2 bases and J shed 2 bases, with 15 bases lying between them. CDR1 is MNHEY, CDR2 SVGAGI, per germline. CDR3 loop: CASSYLGPKKNYGYTF. The CDR3 DNA reads TGTGCCAGCAGTTACCTGGGACCAAAGAAAAACTATGGCTACACCTTC.

This chain connects TRBV27 to TRBJ1-2, with D possibly matching TRBD1 (5 bases). In germline, CDR1 is MNHEY, CDR2 SMNVEV (reference sequence). This CDR3 region has 14 residues. The V gene lost 0 bases and the J gene lost 7 bases, with 12 bases spanning the gap. Here the CDR3 reads CASSLSAREAGYTF. The DNA of the CDR3 is TGTGCCAGCAGTTTATCAGCCAGGGAAGCTGGCTACACCTTC.

This clone came up once. For the CDR3, the DNA is TGTGCCAGCAGCTTAGGTGCGGGGACTCCCCATGAGCAGTTCTTC. Translation: CASSLGAGTPHEQFF. The chain combines TRBV7-7 with TRBJ2-1; TRBD2 might be the D (6 bases). Germline CDR1 is SSHAT and CDR2 is FNYEAQ (reference sequence). The CDR3 has 15 amino acids. The ends were cut back, 1 base at V and 8 bases at J, with 15 bases in the middle.

The genes are TRBV27 and TRBJ2-1, with a tentative D call TRBD2 (6 bases). Trimming pared 2 bases from V and 2 bases from J, leaving 7 bases between. The CDR3 is 14 amino acids. The V gene's germline CDR1 is MNHEY and CDR2 SMNVEV (reference sequence). The CDR3 DNA sequence: TGTGCCAGCAGTTTACAGCGGGCCTACAATGAGCAGTTCTTC. Translated, it gives CASSLQRAYNEQFF.

CDR3 loop: CASSQPAGTEAFF. CDR3 DNA sequence: TGCGCCAGCAGCCAACCGGCGGGCACTGAAGCTTTCTTT. The chain has TRBV4-1 and TRBJ1-1; D gene ambiguous. CDR1 and CDR2 (germline): MGHRA, YSYEKL. Trimming removed 2 bases at V and 4 bases at J, with 8 bases between. CDR3 size: 13 residues.

This chain links TRBV27 with TRBJ2-1; weak D call: TRBD2 (5 bases). CDR3 length: 17 residues. The V gene lost 3 bases and the J gene lost 0 bases, with 15 bases spanning the gap. In germline, CDR1 is MNHEY, CDR2 SMNVEV (reference sequence). The CDR3 loop is CASSFERTSRSYNEQFF. In nucleotides, the CDR3 is TGTGCCAGCAGTTTTGAACGGACTTCCCGCTCCTACAATGAGCAGTTCTTC.

The V and J genes are TRBV19 and TRBJ2-2; 9 bases line up with TRBD1. Germline V gene data show CDR1 as LNHDA and CDR2 as SQIVND (reference sequence). The V segment lost 9 bases and the J segment 4 bases; nucleotides outside the gene matches: 6. The CDR3 is 14 amino acids. The CDR3 DNA follows: TGTGCCAGCCGGACAGGGGATCGCACCGGGGAGCTGTTTTTT. Its translation: CASRTGDRTGELFF. The entire variable domain, with the rest obtained from reference TRBV19 and TRBJ2-2, is as follows: DGGITQSPKYLFRKEGQNVTLSCEQNLNHDAMYWYRQDPGQGLRLIYYSQIVNDFQKGDIAEGYSVSREKKESFPLTVTSAQKNPTAFYLCASRTGDRTGELFFGEGSRLTVL.

This chain connects TRBV2 to TRBJ1-1; tentative D call: TRBD1 (6 bases). Trimming cost V 7 bases and J 0 bases, with 18 bases left between them. The CDR3 runs 16 residues. Germline CDR1 SNHLY, CDR2 FYNNEI. This CDR3 is CASNRGPGFMNTEAFF. The DNA of the CDR3 is TGTGCCAGCAATCGGGGGCCAGGGTTCATGAACACTGAAGCTTTCTTT.

V is TRBV29-1 and J is TRBJ1-1; weak D call: TRBD1 (5 bases). Germline V lookup: CDR1 SQVTM, CDR2 ANQGSEA. V was shortened by 6 bases and J by 5 bases, with 16 bases between the two germline ends. This CDR3 has 13 residues. CDR3 protein: CSVREGLWTEAFF. The CDR3 bases are TGCAGCGTCCGGGAGGGGCTTTGGACTGAAGCTTTCTTT.

The rearrangement links TRBV7-2 to TRBJ2-1; no firm D call. The CDR3 covers 14 residues. The V gene's germline CDR1 is SGHTA and CDR2 FQGNSA. The V and J ends lost 1 base and 2 bases respectively, with 6 bases between them. The DNA of the CDR3 is TGTGCCAGCAGCTTAGTGCCCCCCTACAATGAGCAGTTCTTC. Translated: CASSLVPPYNEQFF.

The V gene is TRBV4-1, the J gene TRBJ1-2; D is possibly TRBD1 (6 bases). Trimming left V 3 bases short and J 1 base short, with 18 bases between. Germline CDR1 MGHRA, CDR2 YSYEKL. CDR3 size: 17 residues. The CDR3 DNA reads TGCGCCAGCAGCCAGACTACAGGGATCGCGGGTAACTATGGCTACACCTTC. The encoded protein is CASSQTTGIAGNYGYTF.

The CDR3 sequence: CASSQVGQENTEAFF. The CDR3 DNA reads TGTGCCAGCAGCCAAGTGGGGCAAGAGAACACTGAAGCTTTCTTT. The chain is built from TRBV4-2 and TRBJ1-1; maybe TRBD1 (5 bases). This CDR3 is built from 15 residues. Germline V gives CDR1 LGHNA, CDR2 YNFKEQ. V was cut by 1 base and J by 1 base, with 10 bases left in between.

The rearrangement links TRBV4-1 to TRBJ2-1; TRBD2 agrees at 14 bases. The V segment lost 1 base and the J segment 6 bases; nucleotides outside the gene matches: 8. From germline, CDR1 is MGHRA and CDR2 YSYEKL. This CDR3 is built from 18 residues. The CDR3 coding sequence is TGCGCCAGCAGCCAAGCCGGGACTAGCGGGAGCCAGCCCAATGAGCAGTTCTTC. Translated, it gives CASSQAGTSGSQPNEQFF.

The chain couples TRBV6-4 to TRBJ1-1; unclear D gene. The CDR3 is 13 residues long. The germline V and J ends were trimmed by 2 bases and 4 bases, with 8 bases remaining between them. Germline CDR1 and CDR2: MRHNA and SNTAGT. The CDR3 sequence is CASSDTLGTEAFF. The CDR3, as DNA: TGTGCCAGCAGTGACACACTGGGCACTGAAGCTTTCTTT.

V is TRBV7-9 and J is TRBJ1-4; D gene unclear. The CDR3 sequence is 14 residues long. Trimming pared 3 bases from V and 8 bases from J, leaving 13 bases between. Germline V gene sequence: CDR1 SEHNR, CDR2 FQNEAQ (reference sequence). The CDR3 protein is CASSLAGGVEKLFF. CDR3 DNA: TGTGCCAGCAGCTTGGCAGGTGGAGTCGAAAAACTGTTTTTT.

Only one count was recorded for this clone. This chain uses TRBV4-2 with TRBJ1-4, with D unclear. Germline CDR1 and CDR2: LGHNA and YNFKEQ. The V end lost 4 bases, the J end lost 5 bases, and 5 bases lay between the germline ends. The CDR3 runs 12 residues. The CDR3 spells CASSRLNEKLFF. The CDR3 nucleotides are TGTGCCAGCAGCCGTCTGAATGAAAAACTGTTTTTT.

This clone was counted a single time. V is TRBV9 and J is TRBJ2-1; D perhaps matches TRBD1 (5 bases). Germline V lookup: CDR1 SGDLS, CDR2 YYNGEE. The germline V and J ends were trimmed by 0 bases and 9 bases, with 19 bases remaining between them. This CDR3 comprises 16 residues. Here the CDR3 DNA reads TGTGCCAGCAGCGTAGACGGAAGTCTGGGGCGAGGTGAGCAGTTCTTC. It codes for CASSVDGSLGRGEQFF.

Of note for this clone: The sample holds other DNA sequences that translate to the same CDR3. The chain uses TRBV3-1 (or the pseudogene TRBV3-2) and TRBJ1-1; TRBD1 is a possible D gene (6 bases). Trimming left V 0 bases short and J 4 bases short, with 6 bases between. Germline CDR1 and CDR2: LGHDT and YNNKEL (reference sequence). This CDR3 is built from 13 residues. CDR3 sequence (DNA): TGTGCCAGCAGCCAAGACAGGGGCACTGAAGCTTTCTTT. This codes for CASSQDRGTEAFF.

In DNA form, the CDR3 reads TGTGCCAGCAGTTACCTGAGACCGACCAACTATGGCTACACCTTC. Translated, it gives CASSYLRPTNYGYTF. J is TRBJ1-2 and V is TRBV6-5, with D uncertain. V lost 2 bases and J lost 2, with 12 bases in between. Germline lookup yields CDR1 MNHEY and CDR2 SVGAGI. This CDR3 spans 15 amino acids.